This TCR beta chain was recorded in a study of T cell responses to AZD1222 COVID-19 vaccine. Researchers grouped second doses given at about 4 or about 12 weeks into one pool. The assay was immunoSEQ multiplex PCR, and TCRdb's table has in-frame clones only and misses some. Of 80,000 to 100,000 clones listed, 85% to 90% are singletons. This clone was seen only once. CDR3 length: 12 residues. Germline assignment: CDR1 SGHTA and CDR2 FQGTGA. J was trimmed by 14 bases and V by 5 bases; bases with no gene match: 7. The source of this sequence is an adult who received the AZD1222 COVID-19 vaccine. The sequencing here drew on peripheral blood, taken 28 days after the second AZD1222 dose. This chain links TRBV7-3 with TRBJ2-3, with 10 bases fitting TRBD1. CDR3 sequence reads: CASSQGTGVLYF. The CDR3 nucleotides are TGTGCCAGCAGCCAAGGGACAGGGGTTTTGTATTTT.